This T cell receptor beta chain was identified in a study of T cell repertoires in cytomegalovirus infection. TCRdb independently ran MiXCR on the reads; one entry per CDR3 protein. This table holds about 140,000 distinct CDR3 sequences, about 6.1% found once. This clonotype was detected many times. Per the germline V gene, CDR1 is SQVTM and CDR2 is ANQGSEA. The V and J ends lost 4 bases and 6 bases respectively, with 13 bases between them. The CDR3 extends over 13 amino acids. The gene calls are TRBV29-1 and TRBJ1-5; D uncertain. Sequencing used PBMCs. The source of this sequence is a human donor in good health (CMV status not recorded). Some clones in this sample may be carry-over from other donors' samples. Written as DNA, the CDR3 is TGCAGCGTTGTTTCCTTGGTTCGTCAGCCCCAGCATTTT. It codes for CSVVSLVRQPQHF.